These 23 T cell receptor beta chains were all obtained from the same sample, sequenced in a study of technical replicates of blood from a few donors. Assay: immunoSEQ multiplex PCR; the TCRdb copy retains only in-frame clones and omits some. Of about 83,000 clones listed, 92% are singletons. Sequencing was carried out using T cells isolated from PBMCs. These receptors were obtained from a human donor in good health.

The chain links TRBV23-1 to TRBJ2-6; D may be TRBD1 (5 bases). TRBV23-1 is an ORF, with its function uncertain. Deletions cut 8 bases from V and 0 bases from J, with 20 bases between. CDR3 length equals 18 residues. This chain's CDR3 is CASSLAPGILSGANVLTF. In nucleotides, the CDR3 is TGCGCCAGCTCTTTAGCACCAGGGATTCTCTCTGGGGCCAACGTCCTGACTTTC.

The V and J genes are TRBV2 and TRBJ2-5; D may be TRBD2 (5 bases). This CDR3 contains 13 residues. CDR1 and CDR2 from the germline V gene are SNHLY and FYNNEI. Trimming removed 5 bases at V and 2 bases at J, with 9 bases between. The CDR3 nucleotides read TGTGCCAGCAGTTGGAGGAAGCAAGAGACCCAGTACTTC. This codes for CASSWRKQETQYF.

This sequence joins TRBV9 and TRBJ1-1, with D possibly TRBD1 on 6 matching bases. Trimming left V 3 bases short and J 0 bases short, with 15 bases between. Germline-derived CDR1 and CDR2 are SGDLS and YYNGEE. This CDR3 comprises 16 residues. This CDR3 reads CASSASQGRMNTEAFF. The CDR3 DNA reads TGTGCCAGCAGCGCCTCACAGGGCAGAATGAACACTGAAGCTTTCTTT.

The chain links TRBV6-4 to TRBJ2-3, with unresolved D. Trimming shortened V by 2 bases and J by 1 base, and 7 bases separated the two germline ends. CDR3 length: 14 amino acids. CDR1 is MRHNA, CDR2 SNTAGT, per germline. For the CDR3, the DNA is TGTGCCAGCAGTGACGGGCCGGGCACAGATACGCAGTATTTT. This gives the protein CASSDGPGTDTQYF.

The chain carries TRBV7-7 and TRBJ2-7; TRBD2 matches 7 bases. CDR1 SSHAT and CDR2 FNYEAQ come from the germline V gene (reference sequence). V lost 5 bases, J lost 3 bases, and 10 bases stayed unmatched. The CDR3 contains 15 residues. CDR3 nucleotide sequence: TGTGCCAGCAGCCCCGGTGGGGGGAGGGGCTACGAGCAGTACTTC. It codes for CASSPGGGRGYEQYF.

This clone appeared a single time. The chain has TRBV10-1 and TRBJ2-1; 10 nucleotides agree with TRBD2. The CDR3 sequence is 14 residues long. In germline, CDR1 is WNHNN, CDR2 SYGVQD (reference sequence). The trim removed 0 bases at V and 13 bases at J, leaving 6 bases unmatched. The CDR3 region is CASSESQLAGNQFF. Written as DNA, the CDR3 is TGCGCCAGCAGTGAGTCGCAACTAGCGGGGAATCAGTTCTTC.

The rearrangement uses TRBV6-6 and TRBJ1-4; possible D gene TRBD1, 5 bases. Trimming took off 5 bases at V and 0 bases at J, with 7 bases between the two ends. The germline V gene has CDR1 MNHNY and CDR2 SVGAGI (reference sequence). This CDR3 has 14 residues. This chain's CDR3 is CASSKGTTNEKLFF. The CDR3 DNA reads TGTGCCAGCAGTAAGGGGACAACTAATGAAAAACTGTTTTTT.

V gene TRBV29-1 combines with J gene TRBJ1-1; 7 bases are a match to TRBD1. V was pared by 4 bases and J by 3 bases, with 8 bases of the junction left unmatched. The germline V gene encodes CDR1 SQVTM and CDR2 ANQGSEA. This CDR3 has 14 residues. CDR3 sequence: CSVGQGGLDTEAFF. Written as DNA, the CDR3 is TGCAGCGTTGGACAGGGAGGATTGGACACTGAAGCTTTCTTT. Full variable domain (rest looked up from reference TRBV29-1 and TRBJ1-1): SAVISQKPSRDICQRGTSLTIQCQVDSQVTMMFWYRQQPGQSLTLIATANQGSEATYESGFVIDKFPISRPNLTFSTLTVSNMSPEDSSIYLCSVGQGGLDTEAFFGQGTRLTVV.

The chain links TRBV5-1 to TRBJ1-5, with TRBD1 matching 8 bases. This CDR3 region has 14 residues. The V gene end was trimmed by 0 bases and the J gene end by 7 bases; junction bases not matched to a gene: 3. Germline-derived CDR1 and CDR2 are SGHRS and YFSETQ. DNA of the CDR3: TGCGCCAGCAGCTTGGGACAGGGGCTCCAGCCCCAGCATTTT. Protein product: CASSLGQGLQPQHF.

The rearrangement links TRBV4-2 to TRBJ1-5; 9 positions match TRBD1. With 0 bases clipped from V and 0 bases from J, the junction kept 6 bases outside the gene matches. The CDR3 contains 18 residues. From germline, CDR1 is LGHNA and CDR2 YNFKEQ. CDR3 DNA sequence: TGTGCCAGCAGCCAAGATATAAGGACAGGGGTTAGCAATCAGCCCCAGCATTTT. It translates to CASSQDIRTGVSNQPQHF.

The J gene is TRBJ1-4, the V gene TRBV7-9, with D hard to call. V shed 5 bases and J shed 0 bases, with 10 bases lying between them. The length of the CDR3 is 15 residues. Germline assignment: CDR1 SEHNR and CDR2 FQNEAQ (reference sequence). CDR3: CASSLYSATNEKLFF. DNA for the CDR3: TGTGCCAGCAGCCTATACAGTGCAACTAATGAAAAACTGTTTTTT. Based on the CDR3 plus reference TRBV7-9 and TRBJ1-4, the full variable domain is DTGVSQNPRHKITKRGQNVTFRCDPISEHNRLYWYRQTLGQGPEFLTYFQNEAQLEKSRLLSDRFSAERPKGSFSTLEIQRTEQGDSAMYLCASSLYSATNEKLFFGSGTQLSVL.

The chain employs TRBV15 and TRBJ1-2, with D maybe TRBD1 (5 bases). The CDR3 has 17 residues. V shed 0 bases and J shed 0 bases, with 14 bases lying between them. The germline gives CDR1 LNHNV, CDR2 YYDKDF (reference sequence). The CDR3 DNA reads TGTGCCACCAGCAGAGATACGGGGGAAACTACTAACTATGGCTACACCTTC. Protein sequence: CATSRDTGETTNYGYTF.

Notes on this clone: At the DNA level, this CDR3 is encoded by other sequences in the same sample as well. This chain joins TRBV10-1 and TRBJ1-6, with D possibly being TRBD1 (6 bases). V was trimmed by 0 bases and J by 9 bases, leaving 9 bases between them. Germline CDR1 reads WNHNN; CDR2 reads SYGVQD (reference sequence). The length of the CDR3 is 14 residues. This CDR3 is CASSESQGSSPLHF. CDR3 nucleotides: TGCGCCAGCAGTGAGTCTCAGGGGTCTTCACCCCTCCACTTT.

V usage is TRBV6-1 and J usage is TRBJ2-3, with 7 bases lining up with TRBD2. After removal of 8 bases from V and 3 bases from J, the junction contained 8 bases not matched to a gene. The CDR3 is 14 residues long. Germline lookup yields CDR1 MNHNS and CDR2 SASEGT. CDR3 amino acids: CASQPGGRTDTQYF. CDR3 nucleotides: TGTGCCAGCCAACCCGGCGGGAGAACAGATACGCAGTATTTT.

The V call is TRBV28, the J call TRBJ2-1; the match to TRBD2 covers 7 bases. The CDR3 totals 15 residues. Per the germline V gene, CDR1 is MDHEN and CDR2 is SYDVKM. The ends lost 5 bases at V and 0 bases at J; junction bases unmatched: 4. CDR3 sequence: CASSLLATSYNEQFF. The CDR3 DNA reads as TGTGCCAGCAGTCTACTAGCGACCTCCTACAATGAGCAGTTCTTC.

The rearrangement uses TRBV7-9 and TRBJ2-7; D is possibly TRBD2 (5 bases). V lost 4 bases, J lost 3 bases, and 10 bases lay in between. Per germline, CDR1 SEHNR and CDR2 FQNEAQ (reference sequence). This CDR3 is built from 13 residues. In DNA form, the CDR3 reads TGTGCCAGCAGCTCACCCGGACTCTACGAGCAGTACTTC. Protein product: CASSSPGLYEQYF.

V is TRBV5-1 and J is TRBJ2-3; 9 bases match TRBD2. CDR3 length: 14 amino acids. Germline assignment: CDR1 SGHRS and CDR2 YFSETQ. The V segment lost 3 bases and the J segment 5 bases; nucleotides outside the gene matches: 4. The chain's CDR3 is CASSSSREGDTQYF. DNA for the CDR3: TGCGCCAGCAGCTCCTCGCGGGAGGGAGATACGCAGTATTTT. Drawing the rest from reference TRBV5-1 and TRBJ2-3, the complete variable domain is KAGVTQTPRYLIKTRGQQVTLSCSPISGHRSVSWYQQTPGQGLQFLFEYFSETQRNKGNFPGRFSGRQFSNSRSEMNVSTLELGDSALYLCASSSSREGDTQYFGPGTRLTVL.

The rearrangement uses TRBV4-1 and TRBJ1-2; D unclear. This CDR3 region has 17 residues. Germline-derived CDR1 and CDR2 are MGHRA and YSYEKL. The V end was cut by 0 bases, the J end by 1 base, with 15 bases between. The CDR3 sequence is CASSQDVNRRINYGYTF. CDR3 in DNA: TGCGCCAGCAGCCAAGATGTCAACAGACGAATTAACTATGGCTACACCTTC.

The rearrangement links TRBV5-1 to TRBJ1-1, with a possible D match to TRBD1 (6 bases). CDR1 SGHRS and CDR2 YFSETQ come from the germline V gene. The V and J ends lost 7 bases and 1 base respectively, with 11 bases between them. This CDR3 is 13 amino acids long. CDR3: CASGEQGNTEAFF. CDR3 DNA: TGCGCCAGCGGGGAACAGGGGAACACTGAAGCTTTCTTT. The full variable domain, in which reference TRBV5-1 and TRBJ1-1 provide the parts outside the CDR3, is KAGVTQTPRYLIKTRGQQVTLSCSPISGHRSVSWYQQTPGQGLQFLFEYFSETQRNKGNFPGRFSGRQFSNSRSEMNVSTLELGDSALYLCASGEQGNTEAFFGQGTRLTVV.

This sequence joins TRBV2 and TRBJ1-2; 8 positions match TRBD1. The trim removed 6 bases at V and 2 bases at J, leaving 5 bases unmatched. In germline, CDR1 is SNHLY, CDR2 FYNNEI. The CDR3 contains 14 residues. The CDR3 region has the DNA TGTGCCAGCAGCCCGACAGGGGCCAACTATGGCTACACCTTC. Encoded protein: CASSPTGANYGYTF.

CDR3 coding DNA: TGTGCCATCAGTGGGACAGGGACCTACGAGCAGTACTTC. This gives the protein CAISGTGTYEQYF. V usage is TRBV10-3 and J usage is TRBJ2-7; TRBD1 matches at 8 bases. J gave up 2 bases and V 4 bases, and 1 base lay outside the gene matches. Germline values: CDR1 ENHRY, CDR2 SYGVKD. The CDR3 has 13 residues.

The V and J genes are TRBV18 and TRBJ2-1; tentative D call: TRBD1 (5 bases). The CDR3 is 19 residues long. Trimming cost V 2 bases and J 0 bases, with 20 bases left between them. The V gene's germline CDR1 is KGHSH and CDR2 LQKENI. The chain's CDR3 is CASSPTLGELRLSYNEQFF. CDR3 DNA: TGTGCCAGCTCACCAACTTTAGGGGAATTAAGACTCTCCTACAATGAGCAGTTCTTC.

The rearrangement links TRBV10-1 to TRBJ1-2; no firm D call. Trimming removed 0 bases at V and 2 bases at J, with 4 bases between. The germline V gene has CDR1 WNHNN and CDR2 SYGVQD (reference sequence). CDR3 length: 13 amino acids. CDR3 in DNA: TGCGCCAGCAGTGAGTCTGAGAACTATGGCTACACCTTC. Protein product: CASSESENYGYTF.